This T cell receptor (beta chain) came from a study of T cell changes during pregnancy in multiple sclerosis. Trimming removed 3 bases at V and 5 bases at J, with 10 bases between. Germline V CDR1 and CDR2: MNHEY, SMNVEV (reference sequence). The CDR3 extends over 14 amino acids. Only in-frame clones appear in the TCRdb table, and some are missing; sequencing was by immunoSEQ multiplex PCR. There are some 38,000 clones in the sample; 80% to 95% occur only once, and 12% lies in the top ten. This sequence joins TRBV27 and TRBJ2-2, with D tentatively TRBD2 (6 bases). Here the sequenced sample was CD8+ T cells from peripheral blood mononuclear cells, taken after pregnancy. The clonotype was recovered from a female donor with multiple sclerosis, enrolled in a pregnancy study. In DNA, the CDR3 is TGTGCCAGCAGTTTGGGGGGTTGGACCGGGGAGCTGTTTTTT. Translated: CASSLGGWTGELFF.